This entry concerns a single TCR beta chain. The data stem from a study of technical replicates of blood from a few donors. Data came from immunoSEQ multiplex PCR; TCRdb stores just in-frame clones and leaves some out. The sample carries around 76,000 clones, roughly 92% recorded once. Deletions cut 5 bases from V and 8 bases from J, with 15 bases between. CDR1 is SGHTA, CDR2 FQGNSA, per germline. CDR3 length: 14 residues. This clonotype originated in a human donor in good health. Sequenced input: T cells isolated from PBMCs. V is TRBV7-2 and J is TRBJ1-4; D is unclear. The DNA of the CDR3 is TGTGCCAGCAGCACCCGAGGGAGGGAGGAAAAACTGTTTTTT. Residues: CASSTRGREEKLFF. Full variable domain (remainder filled in from reference TRBV7-2 and TRBJ1-4): GAGVSQSPSNKVTEKGKDVELRCDPISGHTALYWYRQSLGQGLEFLIYFQGNSAPDKSGLPSDRFSAERTGGSVSTLTIQRTQQEDSAVYLCASSTRGREEKLFFGSGTQLSVL.